A single sample gave rise to the 31 T cell receptor beta chains below, sequenced in a study of blood T cell repertoires in COVID-19. Using immunoSEQ multiplex PCR, the repertoire was profiled, and TCRdb retains in-frame clones only, with some absent. The sample lists more than 200,000 clones, more than 70% occurring once. The sequenced material came from PBMCs or T cells enriched from blood (not recorded which). All receptors come from a woman in her thirties or forties with acute COVID-19.

The chain joins TRBV28 to TRBJ1-1, with 7 bases aligning to TRBD1. The CDR3 sequence is 15 residues long. J was trimmed by 2 bases and V by 4 bases; bases with no gene match: 7. Per the germline V gene, CDR1 is MDHEN and CDR2 is SYDVKM. The CDR3: CASSYLKGANTEAFF. DNA of the CDR3: TGTGCCAGCAGTTATCTTAAGGGGGCTAACACTGAAGCTTTCTTT.

V gene TRBV7-9 combines with J gene TRBJ2-7; 7 positions match TRBD1. Per germline, CDR1 SEHNR and CDR2 FQNEAQ (reference sequence). The J segment lost 0 bases and the V segment lost 6 bases, leaving 5 bases of the junction unmatched. CDR3 length: 14 amino acids. The CDR3: CASSPTGSSYEQYF. As DNA, the CDR3 is TGTGCCAGCAGTCCGACAGGGAGCTCCTACGAGCAGTACTTC.

V is TRBV6-5 and J is TRBJ1-1; 8 bases are shared with TRBD1. The CDR3 is made up of 15 amino acids. The germline gives CDR1 MNHEY, CDR2 SVGAGI. V shed 7 bases, J shed 6 bases, and the junction held 13 bases outside the gene matches. DNA for the CDR3: TGTGCCAGCACAACGAGACAGGGGCTGGGTGCTGAAGCTTTCTTT. Its translation is CASTTRQGLGAEAFF.

As regards this clone: Other DNA variants within this sample encode the same CDR3. The CDR3 sequence: CASSTPRTGNYGYTF. CDR3 in DNA: TGTGCCAGTAGTACCCCGAGGACAGGGAACTATGGCTACACCTTC. This chain connects TRBV19 to TRBJ1-2, with 8 bases matching TRBD1. J gave up 2 bases and V 4 bases, and 6 bases lay outside the gene matches. The CDR3 runs to 15 residues. Germline CDR1 reads LNHDA; CDR2 reads SQIVND (reference sequence).

This clone was detected only once. The chain uses TRBV6-2 or TRBV6-3 and TRBJ2-3; perhaps TRBD1 as D (6 bases). This CDR3 comprises 17 residues. The V gene lost 2 bases and the J gene lost 0 bases, with 15 bases spanning the gap. Germline V gives CDR1 MNHEY, CDR2 SVGEGT. CDR3 loop: CASSYPRGLFSTDTQYF. The CDR3 DNA follows: TGTGCCAGCAGTTACCCCAGGGGTCTTTTTAGCACAGATACGCAGTATTTT.

The chain uses TRBV9 and TRBJ2-7; TRBD2 matches at 11 bases. Germline values: CDR1 SGDLS, CDR2 YYNGEE. This CDR3 has 16 amino acids. V lost 4 bases, J lost 3 bases, and 9 bases stayed unmatched. DNA for the CDR3: TGTGCCAGCAGCCCCAGACTAGCGGGGACGAACTACGAGCAGTACTTC. It yields the protein CASSPRLAGTNYEQYF.

V usage is TRBV4-2 and J usage is TRBJ2-7; D possibly corresponds to TRBD1 (5 bases). Germline-derived CDR1 and CDR2 are LGHNA and YNFKEQ. Deletions cut 0 bases from V and 7 bases from J, with 10 bases between. The CDR3 contains 13 residues. Here the CDR3 reads CASSQDLAGEQYF. The CDR3 DNA reads TGTGCCAGCAGCCAAGATTTGGCAGGGGAGCAGTACTTC.

This clone has only one observation. The gene calls are TRBV5-4 and TRBJ1-2; 7 bases fit TRBD1. This CDR3 has 13 residues. Germline V gives CDR1 SGHNT, CDR2 YYREEE (reference sequence). V trimming: 5 bases; J trimming: 7 bases; junction bases outside the gene matches: 8. CDR3 residues: CASRDDRESGYTF. For the CDR3, the DNA is TGTGCCAGCAGAGATGACAGGGAATCTGGCTACACCTTC. The full variable domain, in which reference TRBV5-4 and TRBJ1-2 provide the parts outside the CDR3, is ETGVTQSPTHLIKTRGQQVTLRCSSQSGHNTVSWYQQALGQGPQFIFQYYREEENGRGNFPPRFSGLQFPNYSSELNVNALELDDSALYLCASRDDRESGYTFGSGTRLTVV.

The gene calls are TRBV6-1 and TRBJ1-2; TRBD1 agrees at 9 bases. Germline V gives CDR1 MNHNS, CDR2 SASEGT. Trimming cost V 3 bases and J 6 bases; bases outside gene matches: 5. CDR3 size: 14 residues. The CDR3 loop is CASSEIDRGDGYTF. The CDR3 nucleotides read TGTGCCAGCAGTGAGATCGACAGGGGGGATGGCTACACCTTC.

This clone was seen just once. J is TRBJ1-2 and V is TRBV6-6; 8 bases line up with TRBD1. The CDR3 spans 15 residues. Trimming removed 6 bases from V and 4 bases from J; junction bases left unmatched: 10. From germline, CDR1 is MNHNY and CDR2 SVGAGI (reference sequence). CDR3 loop: CASSQRGQGLYGYTF. CDR3 DNA sequence: TGTGCCAGCAGCCAGCGAGGACAGGGACTCTATGGCTACACCTTC.

V usage is TRBV6-5 and J usage is TRBJ2-3; 12 bases map to TRBD2. From germline, CDR1 is MNHEY and CDR2 SVGAGI. The J segment lost 10 bases and the V segment lost 6 bases, leaving 11 bases of the junction unmatched. There are 15 residues in the CDR3. For the CDR3, the DNA is TGTGCCAGCAGGCGGACTAGCGGGACGGGGAGGGCGCAGTATTTT. It encodes CASRRTSGTGRAQYF.

This rearrangement joins TRBV5-5 to TRBJ2-7; D may be TRBD1 (5 bases). Between the trimmed V and J ends, which lost 0 bases and 3 bases, there was a span of 7 bases. Germline V CDR1 and CDR2: SGHKS, YYEKEE (reference sequence). This CDR3 is 13 amino acids long. The CDR3 DNA follows: TGTGCCAGCAGCTTGGGGGGCCTCTACGAGCAGTACTTC. This gives the protein CASSLGGLYEQYF.

As to this clone: At the DNA level, this CDR3 is encoded by other sequences in the same sample as well. The chain is built from TRBV9 and TRBJ1-1; D may be TRBD1 (5 bases). Trimming left V 0 bases short and J 3 bases short, with 6 bases between. The CDR3 runs 13 residues. Looked up from germline, CDR1 is SGDLS and CDR2 is YYNGEE. The CDR3 DNA sequence: TGTGCCAGCAGCGTAGCGGGGGACACTGAAGCTTTCTTT. This codes for CASSVAGDTEAFF.

This clone was detected ten times or more. The chain couples TRBV3-1 (or the pseudogene TRBV3-2) to TRBJ2-5; TRBD2 aligns across 10 bases. The CDR3 length is 17 residues. V lost 2 bases and J lost 4; bases outside the gene matches: 10. Germline assignment: CDR1 LGHDT and CDR2 YNNKEL (reference sequence). CDR3 region: CASSQTVGAGGRETQYF. DNA of the CDR3: TGTGCCAGCAGCCAAACGGTAGGAGCGGGGGGGCGAGAGACCCAGTACTTC.

This clone was counted a few times. V gene TRBV27 combines with J gene TRBJ1-1, with 9 bases aligning to TRBD1. The germline V gene has CDR1 MNHEY and CDR2 SMNVEV (reference sequence). Trimming at V came to 5 bases and at J to 2 bases, leaving 6 bases not matched to a gene. The length of the CDR3 is 15 residues. The CDR3 loop reads CASSEYRGHNTEAFF. In nucleotides, the CDR3 is TGTGCCAGCAGTGAATACAGGGGGCACAACACTGAAGCTTTCTTT.

CDR3 in DNA: TGTGCCAGCAGCCCAGCGAACACCGGGGAGCTGTTTTTT. Its translation is CASSPANTGELFF. The chain combines TRBV3-1 (or the pseudogene TRBV3-2) with TRBJ2-2; no clear D. The V end lost 4 bases, the J end lost 0 bases, and 3 bases lay between the germline ends. Germline CDR1 and CDR2: LGHDT and YNNKEL (reference sequence). This CDR3 is built from 13 residues.

The chain employs TRBV5-1 and TRBJ2-5; D is possibly TRBD2 (6 bases). V lost 4 bases and J lost 5, with 18 bases in between. The CDR3 sequence is 15 residues long. Looked up from germline, CDR1 is SGHRS and CDR2 is YFSETQ. The CDR3 DNA reads as TGCGCCAGCAGCCACGAACCCGGACTAATCGAGACCCAGTACTTC. It is translated as CASSHEPGLIETQYF.

V gene TRBV7-2 combines with J gene TRBJ1-2; no clear D. Germline assignment: CDR1 SGHTA and CDR2 FQGNSA. Trimming cost V 3 bases and J 5 bases, with 16 bases left between them. The CDR3 covers 15 residues. The CDR3 sequence is CASSLASGLLYGYTF. CDR3 in DNA: TGTGCCAGCAGCTTGGCCAGCGGCCTTCTATATGGCTACACCTTC.

The rearrangement uses TRBV7-2 and TRBJ1-5; tentatively, D is TRBD1 (5 bases). CDR3 length: 15 amino acids. V lost 6 bases and J 3 bases, leaving 15 bases between the germline ends. In germline, CDR1 is SGHTA, CDR2 FQGNSA. In DNA form, the CDR3 reads TGTGCCAGCAGGGTGGGAAGGGGTGACAATCAGCCCCAGCATTTT. Its protein is CASRVGRGDNQPQHF.

The chain recombines TRBV28 with TRBJ2-5, with TRBD2 matching 9 bases. The J segment lost 4 bases and the V segment lost 6 bases, leaving 6 bases of the junction unmatched. The CDR3 has 14 residues. The V gene's germline CDR1 is MDHEN and CDR2 SYDVKM. CDR3 coding DNA: TGTGCCAGCAGGAAGAGCGGGGGGTCAGAGACCCAGTACTTC. It yields the protein CASRKSGGSETQYF.

V and J are TRBV13 and TRBJ1-4, with TRBD1 identical over 8 bases. The J segment lost 7 bases and the V segment lost 5 bases, leaving 15 bases of the junction unmatched. This CDR3 has 17 amino acids. Germline CDR1 and CDR2: PRHDT and FYEKMQ (reference sequence). CDR3 protein: CASSPHTGTGGGEKLFF. Here the CDR3 DNA reads TGTGCCAGCAGCCCCCACACCGGGACAGGCGGGGGTGAAAAACTGTTTTTT.

The chain links TRBV28 to TRBJ2-7; 8 bases match TRBD1. Germline CDR1 and CDR2: MDHEN and SYDVKM. This CDR3 has 14 amino acids. V was clipped by 5 bases and J by 6 bases; unmatched bases: 9. As DNA, the CDR3 is TGTGCCAGCAGTACGCCGGGACAGGTCTTCGAGCAGTACTTC. Translating it yields CASSTPGQVFEQYF.

This clone was found a few times. The V and J genes are TRBV28 and TRBJ1-1; 7 positions agree with TRBD1. V shed 3 bases and J 0 bases; nucleotides not matched to a gene: 10. Germline loops: CDR1 MDHEN, CDR2 SYDVKM. The CDR3 has 17 residues. The CDR3 sequence: CASSFGQAEFMNTEAFF. CDR3 bases: TGTGCCAGCAGTTTCGGACAGGCTGAGTTCATGAACACTGAAGCTTTCTTT.

The genes are TRBV7-9 and TRBJ2-3; TRBD2 aligns across 10 bases. Germline CDR1 reads SEHNR; CDR2 reads FQNEAQ (reference sequence). V was pared by 1 base and J by 4 bases, with 5 bases of the junction left unmatched. This CDR3 spans 16 amino acids. The CDR3 protein is CASSLDGLAGADTQYF. The DNA for the CDR3 is TGTGCCAGCAGCTTAGACGGGCTAGCGGGGGCAGATACGCAGTATTTT.

V and J are TRBV25-1 and TRBJ1-2; D possibly corresponds to TRBD1 (6 bases). The CDR3 totals 15 residues. The V end was cut by 4 bases, the J end by 2 bases, with 14 bases between. CDR1 MGHDK and CDR2 SYGVNS come from the germline V gene. This CDR3 is CASSGFNGQNYGYTF. The CDR3 DNA reads as TGTGCCAGCAGTGGATTTAATGGACAGAACTATGGCTACACCTTC.

The chain carries TRBV4-2 and TRBJ2-5; D perhaps matches TRBD2 (6 bases). CDR3 length equals 15 residues. The germline V and J ends were trimmed by 3 bases and 5 bases, with 16 bases remaining between them. In germline, CDR1 is LGHNA, CDR2 YNFKEQ. The CDR3 loop is CASSHPGLPRETQYF. The CDR3 DNA reads TGTGCCAGCAGCCATCCGGGACTTCCAAGGGAGACCCAGTACTTC.

The CDR3 region is CASSDPGRTNTEAFF. CDR3 nucleotides: TGTGCCAGCAGTGATCCGGGAAGGACGAACACTGAAGCTTTCTTT. The V call is TRBV2, the J call TRBJ1-1; D not resolved. V lost 3 bases and J lost 1, with 12 bases in between. The CDR3 is 15 residues long. CDR1 is SNHLY, CDR2 FYNNEI, per germline.

The J gene is TRBJ1-1, the V gene TRBV10-3; D possibly corresponds to TRBD1 (5 bases). This CDR3 is built from 13 residues. Trimming shortened V by 6 bases and J by 2 bases, and 10 bases separated the two germline ends. Germline loops: CDR1 ENHRY, CDR2 SYGVKD. CDR3 amino acids: CAISYGGNTEAFF. For the CDR3, the DNA is TGTGCCATCAGCTACGGGGGAAACACTGAAGCTTTCTTT.

The V and J genes are TRBV6-5 and TRBJ2-1; 8 bases match TRBD2. Germline V gene lookup returns CDR1 MNHEY and CDR2 SVGAGI. This CDR3 comprises 16 residues. The J segment lost 2 bases and the V segment lost 2 bases, leaving 5 bases of the junction unmatched. The CDR3 region is CASSYGQAGAYNEQFF. CDR3 DNA: TGTGCCAGCAGTTACGGGCAAGCGGGAGCCTACAATGAGCAGTTCTTC.

The chain employs TRBV30 and TRBJ1-6; maybe TRBD1 (5 bases). Trimming removed 1 base from V and 7 bases from J, with 17 bases in between. CDR3 length: 16 amino acids. Germline V gene lookup returns CDR1 GTSNPN and CDR2 SVGIG (reference sequence). The CDR3 nucleotides read TGTGCCTGGAGTGAGGATTGGGCGGGGGAGAATTCACCCCTCCACTTT. Encoded protein: CAWSEDWAGENSPLHF.

The J gene is TRBJ1-1, the V gene TRBV2, with a possible D match to TRBD1 (5 bases). The CDR3 is 13 residues long. Looked up from germline, CDR1 is SNHLY and CDR2 is FYNNEI. The V end lost 6 bases, the J end lost 4 bases, and 12 bases lay between the germline ends. The CDR3 protein is CASRRGRVTEAFF. The DNA for the CDR3 is TGTGCCAGCAGGCGAGGCAGGGTCACTGAAGCTTTCTTT. Supplemented by reference TRBV2 and TRBJ1-1, the full variable domain reads EPEVTQTPSHQVTQMGQEVILRCVPISNHLYFYWYRQILGQKVEFLVSFYNNEISEKSEIFDDQFSVERPDGSNFTLKIRSTKLEDSAMYFCASRRGRVTEAFFGQGTRLTVV.